This TCR beta chain was identified in a study of T cells in Graves' hyperthyroidism and ophthalmopathy. Amplified TCR beta CDR3 regions derived from RNA transcripts. A set of HTBI primers served as the primers for a first-round RT-PCR of the TCR CDR3. Each CDR3 protein is one row after TCRdb ran MiXCR on the multiplex PCR reads. This sample carries a few hundred thousand distinct CDR3 sequences, 15% to 17% of them seen once, and the ten largest clones take less than 9.5%. The sample holds many counts of this clonotype. Germline assignment: CDR1 SGHAT and CDR2 FQNNGV. The ends were cut back, 1 base at V and 8 bases at J, with 9 bases in the middle. The CDR3 totals 13 residues. Disease duration under 2 months; hyperthyroidism patients were aged 18 to 65. Clinical symptoms, serum thyroxine, TRAb, thyroid ultrasound and orbital computed tomography informed diagnoses.

Input material: blood. This chain joins TRBV11-2 and TRBJ2-1; D is possibly TRBD1 or TRBD2 (5 bases each). This TCR came from a woman aged 25 to 45 with Graves' hyperthyroidism. DNA of the CDR3: TGTGCCAGCAGCTTAGCGGGGCAGGATGAGCAGTTCTTC. Translating it yields CASSLAGQDEQFF.